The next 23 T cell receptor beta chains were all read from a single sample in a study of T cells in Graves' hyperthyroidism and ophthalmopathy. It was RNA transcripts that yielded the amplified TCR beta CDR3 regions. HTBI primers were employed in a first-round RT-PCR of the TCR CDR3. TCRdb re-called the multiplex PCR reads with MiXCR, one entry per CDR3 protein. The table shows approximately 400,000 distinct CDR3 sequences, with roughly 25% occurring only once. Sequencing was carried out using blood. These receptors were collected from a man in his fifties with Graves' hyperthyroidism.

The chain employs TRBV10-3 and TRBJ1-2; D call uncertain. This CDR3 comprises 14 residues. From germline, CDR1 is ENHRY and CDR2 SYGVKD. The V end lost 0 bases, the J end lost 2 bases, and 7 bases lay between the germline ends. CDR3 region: CAISESPENYGYTF. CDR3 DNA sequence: TGTGCCATCAGTGAGTCCCCAGAAAACTATGGCTACACCTTC.

Written as DNA, the CDR3 is TGTGCCAGCAGTTTATATACCTACAGTGACGAGCAGTACTTC. Amino acids: CASSLYTYSDEQYF. The chain couples TRBV27 to TRBJ2-7; no firm D call. The CDR3 spans 14 residues. V was shortened by 1 base and J by 5 bases, with 12 bases between the two germline ends. CDR1 MNHEY and CDR2 SMNVEV come from the germline V gene (reference sequence).

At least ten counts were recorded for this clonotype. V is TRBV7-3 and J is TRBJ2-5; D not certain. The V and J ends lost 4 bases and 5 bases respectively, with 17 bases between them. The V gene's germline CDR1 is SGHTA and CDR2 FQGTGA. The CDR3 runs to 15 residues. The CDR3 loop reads CASSSINGGRETQYF. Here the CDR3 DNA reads TGTGCCAGCAGCTCTATTAACGGTGGCAGGGAGACCCAGTACTTC.

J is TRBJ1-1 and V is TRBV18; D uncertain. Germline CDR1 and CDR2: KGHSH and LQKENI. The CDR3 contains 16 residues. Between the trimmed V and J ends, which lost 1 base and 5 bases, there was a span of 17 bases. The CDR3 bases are TGTGCCAGCTCACCACAGAGTGGGAGGGCGGGGACTGAAGCTTTCTTT. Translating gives CASSPQSGRAGTEAFF.

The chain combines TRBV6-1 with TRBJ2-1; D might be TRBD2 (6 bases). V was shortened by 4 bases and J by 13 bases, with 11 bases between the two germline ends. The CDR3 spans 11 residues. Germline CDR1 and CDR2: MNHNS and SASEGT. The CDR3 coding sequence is TGTGCCAGCAGTGTTGAGACTAGACAGTTCTTC. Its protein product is CASSVETRQFF.

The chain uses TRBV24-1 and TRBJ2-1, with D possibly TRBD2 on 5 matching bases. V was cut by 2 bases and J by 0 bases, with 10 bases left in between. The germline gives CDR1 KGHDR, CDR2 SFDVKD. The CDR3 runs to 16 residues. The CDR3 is CATSDYQRSSYNEQFF. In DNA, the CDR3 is TGTGCCACCAGTGATTATCAGCGGAGCTCCTACAATGAGCAGTTCTTC.

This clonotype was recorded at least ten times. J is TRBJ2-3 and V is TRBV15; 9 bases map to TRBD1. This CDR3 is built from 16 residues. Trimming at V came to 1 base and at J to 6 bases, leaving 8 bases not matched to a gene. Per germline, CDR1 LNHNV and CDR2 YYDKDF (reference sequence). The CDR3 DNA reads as TGTGCCACCAGCAGAGGTCGGGGACAGGGTGGGGATACGCAGTATTTT. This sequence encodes CATSRGRGQGGDTQYF.

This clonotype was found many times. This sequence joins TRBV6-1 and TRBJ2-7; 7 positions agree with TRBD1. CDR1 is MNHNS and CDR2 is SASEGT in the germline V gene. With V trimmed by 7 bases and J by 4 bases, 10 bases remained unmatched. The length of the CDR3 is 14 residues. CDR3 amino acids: CASNPGTEDYEQYF. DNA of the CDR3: TGTGCCAGCAACCCCGGGACAGAAGATTACGAGCAGTACTTC.

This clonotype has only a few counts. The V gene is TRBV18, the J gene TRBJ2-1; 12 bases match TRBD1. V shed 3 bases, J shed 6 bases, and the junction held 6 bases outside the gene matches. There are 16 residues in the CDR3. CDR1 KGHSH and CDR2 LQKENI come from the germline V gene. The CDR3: CASSPRGDRGRNEQFF. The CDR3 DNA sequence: TGTGCCAGCTCACCCCGTGGGGACAGGGGGCGCAATGAGCAGTTCTTC.

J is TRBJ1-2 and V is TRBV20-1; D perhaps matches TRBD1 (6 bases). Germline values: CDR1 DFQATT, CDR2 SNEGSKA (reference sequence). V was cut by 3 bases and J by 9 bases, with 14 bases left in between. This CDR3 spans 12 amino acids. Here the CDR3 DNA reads TGCAGTGCTAGTCGAGGGGGTTCGAGCTACACCTTC. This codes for CSASRGGSSYTF.

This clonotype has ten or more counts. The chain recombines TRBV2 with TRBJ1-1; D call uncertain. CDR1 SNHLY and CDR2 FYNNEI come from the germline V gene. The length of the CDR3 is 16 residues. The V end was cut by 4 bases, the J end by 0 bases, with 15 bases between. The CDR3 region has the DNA TGTGCCAGCAGTGGAGGGAGCCGATCGATGAACACTGAAGCTTTCTTT. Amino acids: CASSGGSRSMNTEAFF.

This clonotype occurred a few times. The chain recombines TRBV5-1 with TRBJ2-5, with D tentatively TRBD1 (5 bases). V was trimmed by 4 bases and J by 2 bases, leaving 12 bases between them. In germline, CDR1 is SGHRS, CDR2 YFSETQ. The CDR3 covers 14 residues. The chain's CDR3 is CASSPDINQETQYF. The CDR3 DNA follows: TGCGCCAGCAGCCCGGACATAAATCAAGAGACCCAGTACTTC.

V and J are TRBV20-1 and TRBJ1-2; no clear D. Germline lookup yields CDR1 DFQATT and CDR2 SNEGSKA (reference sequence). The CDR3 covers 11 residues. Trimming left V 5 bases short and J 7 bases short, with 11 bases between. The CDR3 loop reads CSAGYLGGYTF. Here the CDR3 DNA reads TGCAGTGCTGGCTACCTAGGTGGCTACACCTTC.

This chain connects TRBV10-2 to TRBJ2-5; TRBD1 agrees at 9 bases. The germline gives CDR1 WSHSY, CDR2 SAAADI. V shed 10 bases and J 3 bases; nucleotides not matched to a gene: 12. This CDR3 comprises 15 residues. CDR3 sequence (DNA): TGCGCCACAACAACCGGGACAGGGCGAGAAGAGACCCAGTACTTC. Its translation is CATTTGTGREETQYF.

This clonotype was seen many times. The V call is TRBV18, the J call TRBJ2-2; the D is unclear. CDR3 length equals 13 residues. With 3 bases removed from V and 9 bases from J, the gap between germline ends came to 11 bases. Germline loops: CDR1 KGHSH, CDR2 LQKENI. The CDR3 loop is CASSPPSSRELFF. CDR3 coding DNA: TGTGCCAGCTCACCCCCGTCGTCCAGGGAGCTGTTTTTT.

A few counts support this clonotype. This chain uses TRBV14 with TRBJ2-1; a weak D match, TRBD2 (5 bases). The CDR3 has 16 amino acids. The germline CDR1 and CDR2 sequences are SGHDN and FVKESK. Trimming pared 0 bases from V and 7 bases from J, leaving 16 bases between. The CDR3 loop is CASSQELTGTGNEQFF. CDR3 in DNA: TGTGCCAGCAGCCAAGAATTAACGGGAACGGGGAATGAGCAGTTCTTC.

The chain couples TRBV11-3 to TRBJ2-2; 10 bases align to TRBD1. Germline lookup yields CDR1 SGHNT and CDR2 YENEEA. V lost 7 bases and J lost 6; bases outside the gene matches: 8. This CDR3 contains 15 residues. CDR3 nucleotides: TGTGCCAGCACCCCGAGACAGGGGGCCTCCGGGGAGCTGTTTTTT. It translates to CASTPRQGASGELFF. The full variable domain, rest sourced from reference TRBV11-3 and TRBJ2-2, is EAGVVQSPRYKIIEKKQPVAFWCNPISGHNTLYWYLQNLGQGPELLIRYENEEAVDDSQLPKDRFSAERLKGVDSTLKIQPAELGDSAVYLCASTPRQGASGELFFGEGSRLTVL.

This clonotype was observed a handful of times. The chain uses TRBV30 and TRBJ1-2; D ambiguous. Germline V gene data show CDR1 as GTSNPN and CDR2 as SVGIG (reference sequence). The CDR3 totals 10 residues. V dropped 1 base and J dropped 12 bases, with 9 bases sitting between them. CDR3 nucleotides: TGTGCCTGGAGTGGAAACCAGCACACCTTC. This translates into CAWSGNQHTF.

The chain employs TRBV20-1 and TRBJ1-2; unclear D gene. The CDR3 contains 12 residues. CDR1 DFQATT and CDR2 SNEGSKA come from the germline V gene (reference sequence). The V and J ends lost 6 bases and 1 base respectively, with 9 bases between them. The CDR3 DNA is TGCAGTGCACCGCAGATTAACTATGGCTACACCTTC. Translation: CSAPQINYGYTF.

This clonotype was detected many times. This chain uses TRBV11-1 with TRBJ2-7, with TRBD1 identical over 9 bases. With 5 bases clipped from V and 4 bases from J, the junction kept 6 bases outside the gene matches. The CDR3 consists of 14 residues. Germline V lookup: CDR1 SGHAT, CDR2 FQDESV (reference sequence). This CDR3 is CASSVGTGSYEQYF. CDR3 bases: TGTGCCAGCAGCGTCGGGACAGGGTCGTACGAGCAGTACTTC.

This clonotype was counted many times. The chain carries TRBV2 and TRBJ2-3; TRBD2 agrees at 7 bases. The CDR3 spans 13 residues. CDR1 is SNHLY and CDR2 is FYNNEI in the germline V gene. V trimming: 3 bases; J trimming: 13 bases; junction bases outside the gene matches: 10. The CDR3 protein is CASSEWRERLEYF. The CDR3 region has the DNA TGTGCCAGCAGTGAGTGGCGGGAGAGGCTTGAGTATTTT.

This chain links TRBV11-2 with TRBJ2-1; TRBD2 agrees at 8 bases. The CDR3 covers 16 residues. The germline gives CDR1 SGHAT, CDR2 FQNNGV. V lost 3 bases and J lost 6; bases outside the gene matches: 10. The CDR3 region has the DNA TGTGCCAGCAGCTTTGGGGGGACTAGAGATTCCAATGAGCAGTTCTTC. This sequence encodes CASSFGGTRDSNEQFF.

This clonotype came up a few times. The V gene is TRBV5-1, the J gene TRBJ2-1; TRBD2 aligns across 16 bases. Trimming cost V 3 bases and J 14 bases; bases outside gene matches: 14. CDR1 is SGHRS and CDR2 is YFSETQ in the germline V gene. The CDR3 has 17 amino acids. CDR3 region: CASSYTTPGLAGGEEFF. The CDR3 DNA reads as TGCGCCAGCAGCTACACCACGCCGGGACTAGCGGGAGGGGAGGAGTTCTTC.